A single sample is the source of the 31 T cell receptor beta chains below, sequenced in a study of T cells in women clearing cervical HPV infection. TCRdb's table, derived via immunoSEQ multiplex PCR, lists solely in-frame clones and lacks some. The sample's table shows approximately 28,000 clones. The sample was blood buffy coat. Source of these receptors: a woman aged 18 to 75 with a cervical HPV16 infection that either progressed to CIN3+ or cleared (not recorded which).

Notes on this clone: Read sequence stops 3 residues before the CDR3 end, and the germline J gene provides the missing end. The chain uses TRBV2 and TRBJ2-1; D unclear. Germline V gene sequence: CDR1 SNHLY, CDR2 FYNNEI. V was trimmed by 6 bases and J by 3 bases, leaving 15 bases between them. The CDR3 has 15 residues. The CDR3 spells CASRRESGLYNEQFF. The sequenced part of the CDR3 DNA is TGTGCCAGCAGACGTGAGTCGGGTCTCTACAATGAG.

With respect to this clone: Read data end 3 residues before the CDR3 end; the end is taken from the germline J gene. The chain employs TRBV6-1 and TRBJ1-5; D is undetermined. The CDR3 sequence is 13 residues long. Germline V lookup: CDR1 MNHNS, CDR2 SASEGT. Trimming shortened V by 3 bases and J by 1 base, and 4 bases separated the two germline ends. Partial CDR3 DNA: TGTGCCAGCAGTGAGAGCAGCAATCAGCCC. Its protein is CASSESSNQP. The full CDR3 is CASSESSNQPQHF.

About this clone itself: The read is 3 residues too short to cover the CDR3 end, so that end is filled in from the germline J gene. Other DNA sequences in this sample translate to the same CDR3. This sequence joins TRBV7-9 and TRBJ2-7, with D uncertain. The CDR3 loop spans 12 amino acids. The V end lost 2 bases, the J end lost 4 bases, and 6 bases lay between the germline ends. From germline, CDR1 is SEHNR and CDR2 FQNEAQ (reference sequence). The CDR3 loop reads CASSLTGYEQYF. The DNA read from the CDR3 is TGTGCCAGCAGCTTAACGGGTTACGAG.

About this clone: The read gets to within 3 residues of the CDR3 end, and the germline J gene fills in the rest. This rearrangement joins TRBV12-3 or TRBV12-4 to TRBJ2-5; 12 bases are a match to TRBD2. This CDR3 comprises 15 residues. Trimming cost V 6 bases and J 5 bases; bases outside gene matches: 7. The CDR3 region is CASSLTSGSGETQYF. Incomplete CDR3 DNA: TGTGCCAGCAGCCTGACTAGCGGGAGTGGGGAGACC.

The CDR3 here is CASKGGARSPLHF. CDR3 bases read: TGTGCCAGTAAGGGGGGGGCGCGCTCACCC. The chain couples TRBV19 to TRBJ1-6; perhaps TRBD1 as D (6 bases). The read comes to an end 3 residues before the CDR3 does, leaving the germline J gene to fill in the end. Germline V CDR1 and CDR2: LNHDA, SQIVND (reference sequence). Trimming removed 7 bases at V and 10 bases at J, with 14 bases between. This CDR3 region has 13 residues. Combining the CDR3 with reference TRBV19 and TRBJ1-6 gives the whole variable domain DGGITQSPKYLFRKEGQNVTLSCEQNLNHDAMYWYRQDPGQGLRLIYYSQIVNDFQKGDIAEGYSVSREKKESFPLTVTSAQKNPTAFYLCASKGGARSPLHFGNGTRLTVT.

As for this clone: The sequence runs out 3 residues before the end of the CDR3; the remainder is reconstructed from the germline J gene. The V gene is TRBV6-1, the J gene TRBJ2-1; 8 bases line up with TRBD1. V dropped 3 bases and J dropped 4; count of bases not matched to a gene: 5. The CDR3 loop spans 15 amino acids. Germline V CDR1 and CDR2: MNHNS, SASEGT. CDR3 DNA, as far as it was read: TGTGCCAGCAGTGACGACAGGGGATCGTACAATGAG. Residues: CASSDDRGSYNE. The full CDR3 sequence reads CASSDDRGSYNEQFF.

As concerns this clone: The read halts 3 residues ahead of the CDR3 end, with the missing end drawn from the germline J gene. The chain recombines TRBV20-1 with TRBJ2-5; D is perhaps TRBD1 (5 bases). Trimming shortened V by 0 bases and J by 1 base, and 12 bases separated the two germline ends. Germline V lookup: CDR1 DFQATT, CDR2 SNEGSKA (reference sequence). The CDR3 consists of 15 residues. The CDR3: CSARDTQGPQETQYF. CDR3 DNA (partial): TGCAGTGCTAGAGATACCCAGGGCCCCCAAGAGACC.

Turning to this clone: Sequencing ends 3 residues short of the CDR3 end; the germline J gene provides the rest. The V and J genes are TRBV7-7 and TRBJ1-3; maybe TRBD1 (6 bases). The CDR3 sequence is 15 residues long. The germline CDR1 and CDR2 sequences are SSHAT and FNYEAQ (reference sequence). The ends were cut back, 5 bases at V and 4 bases at J, with 15 bases in the middle. The DNA read from the CDR3 is TGTGCCAGCAGCCCCGGGGGGGGGCAGGGAAACACC. Its protein product is CASSPGGGQGNT. The entire CDR3 reads CASSPGGGQGNTIYF.

As regards this clone: The read ends 3 residues before the CDR3 terminus; that terminus is restored from the germline J gene. This sequence joins TRBV7-8 and TRBJ1-5, with D possibly being TRBD1 (5 bases). Trimming left V 5 bases short and J 4 bases short, with 12 bases between. CDR3 size: 14 residues. Germline CDR1 reads SGHVS; CDR2 reads FQNEAQ. CDR3: CASSPGLVNQPQHF. Incomplete CDR3 DNA: TGTGCCAGCAGCCCGGGACTGGTTAATCAGCCC. The full variable domain, with the rest looked up from reference TRBV7-8 and TRBJ1-5, is GAGVSQSPRYKVAKRGQDVALRCDPISGHVSLFWYQQALGQGPEFLTYFQNEAQLDKSGLPSDRFFAERPEGSVSTLKIQRTQQEDSAVYLCASSPGLVNQPQHFGDGTRLSIL.

Notes on this clone: The read falls 3 residues short of the CDR3 end, and the missing part is taken from the germline J gene. This CDR3 is also generated by other DNA sequences in the sample. This chain connects TRBV30 to TRBJ2-7; D gene ambiguous. V lost 5 bases and J lost 0, with 5 bases in between. The length of the CDR3 is 11 residues. Germline V gives CDR1 GTSNPN, CDR2 SVGIG (reference sequence). Here the CDR3 reads CAWSRSYEQYF. CDR3 DNA, as far as it was read: TGTGCCTGGTCTCGCTCCTACGAG.

A note on this clone: The read ends 3 residues shy of where the CDR3 ends; the end is completed using the germline J gene. The chain joins TRBV7-2 to TRBJ2-5, with 9 bases fitting TRBD1. CDR1 and CDR2 from the germline V gene are SGHTA and FQGNSA. The CDR3 sequence is 14 residues long. With V trimmed by 5 bases and J by 2 bases, 3 bases remained unmatched. CDR3 in amino acids: CASSQTGGQETQYF. The CDR3 DNA, read in part, is TGTGCCAGCAGCCAGACAGGGGGTCAAGAGACC.

Points on this clone: The CDR3 extends 3 residues past the end of the read, so its final part is completed from the germline J gene. This chain connects TRBV5-4 to TRBJ1-1; 7 nucleotides match TRBD1. This CDR3 comprises 15 residues. Germline CDR1 SGHNT, CDR2 YYREEE (reference sequence). The J segment lost 3 bases and the V segment lost 0 bases, leaving 5 bases of the junction unmatched. CDR3 bases read: TGTGCCAGCAGCTTGGATAGGGGGCGGGACACTGAA. This codes for CASSLDRGRDTE. The complete CDR3 reads CASSLDRGRDTEAFF.

In the case of this clone: The observed sequence ends 3 residues before the CDR3 terminus, with the missing tail filled in from the germline J gene. The gene calls are TRBV19 and TRBJ1-6; possible D gene TRBD1, 6 bases. The V and J ends lost 6 bases and 8 bases respectively, with 11 bases between them. The CDR3 has 13 amino acids. Germline V gene data show CDR1 as LNHDA and CDR2 as SQIVND (reference sequence). The part of the CDR3 DNA that was read is TGTGCCAGTAGCGTAGGGGGGGATTCACCC. This gives the protein CASSVGGDSP. The whole CDR3 reads CASSVGGDSPLHF.

The CDR3 bases that were read are TGTGCCAGCAGTACCAACCCGGACAGGGTTAATGAG. Translated, it gives CASSTNPDRVNE. The whole CDR3 protein is CASSTNPDRVNEQFF. The chain couples TRBV6-2 or TRBV6-3 to TRBJ2-1, with 8 bases identical to TRBD1. The CDR3 end is not reached by the read, which stops 3 residues before it; the germline J gene fills it in. Looked up from germline, CDR1 is MNHEY and CDR2 is SVGEGT. This CDR3 has 15 amino acids. The ends lost 5 bases at V and 7 bases at J; junction bases unmatched: 10.

The sequenced part of the CDR3 DNA is TGTGCCAGCAGTTTTACGGGGGTTGGAAAA. Amino acids: CASSFTGVGK. The whole CDR3 reads CASSFTGVGKLFF. The chain employs TRBV28 and TRBJ1-4; tentatively, D is TRBD1 (5 bases). The read finishes 3 residues shy of the CDR3 end, and the germline J gene is used to complete it. V lost 3 bases, J lost 10 bases, and 12 bases lay in between. Germline assignment: CDR1 MDHEN and CDR2 SYDVKM. The CDR3 loop spans 13 amino acids.

Partial CDR3 DNA: TGCAGTGCCCCGTACGGGGGGGCCAACAATGAG. Encoded protein: CSAPYGGANNE. The full CDR3 is CSAPYGGANNEQFF. The chain is built from TRBV20-1 and TRBJ2-1, with 8 bases matching TRBD2. The CDR3 end is not reached by the read, which stops 3 residues before it; the germline J gene fills it in. This CDR3 has 14 amino acids. V lost 6 bases to trimming and J lost 5 bases; unmatched junction nucleotides: 9. Germline CDR1 and CDR2: DFQATT and SNEGSKA (reference sequence).

As regards this clone: Coverage ceases 3 residues before the CDR3 finishes, and the germline J gene fills in the end. V gene TRBV30 combines with J gene TRBJ1-1, with 7 bases aligning to TRBD1. The CDR3 consists of 12 residues. Germline CDR1 reads GTSNPN; CDR2 reads SVGIG (reference sequence). V dropped 2 bases and J dropped 3; count of bases not matched to a gene: 0. The CDR3 bases that were read are TGTGCCTGGAGTACAGGGGACACTGAA. This translates into CAWSTGDTE. The full CDR3 sequence reads CAWSTGDTEAFF. Together with reference TRBV30 and TRBJ1-1, the CDR3 gives the full variable domain: SQTIHQWPATLVQPVGSPLSLECTVEGTSNPNLYWYRQAAGRGLQLLFYSVGIGQISSEVPQNLSASRPQDRQFILSSKKLLLSDSGFYLCAWSTGDTEAFFGQGTRLTVV.

For this clone: The CDR3 end lies 3 residues beyond the end of the read and is filled in from the germline J gene. This rearrangement joins TRBV4-1 to TRBJ1-4; D is possibly TRBD1 (6 bases). This CDR3 has 15 amino acids. Germline V CDR1 and CDR2: MGHRA, YSYEKL. Trimming took off 4 bases at V and 5 bases at J, with 14 bases between the two ends. The CDR3 bases that were read are TGCGCCAGCAGCCCCGAACAGGGTGGGAATGAAAAA. As protein: CASSPEQGGNEK. The complete CDR3 sequence is CASSPEQGGNEKLFF.

Turning to this clone: The read comes to an end 3 residues before the CDR3 does, leaving the germline J gene to fill in the end. The chain employs TRBV30 and TRBJ2-2; 12 bases map to TRBD2. CDR3 length: 15 residues. The V gene end was trimmed by 8 bases and the J gene end by 6 bases; junction bases not matched to a gene: 10. Per germline, CDR1 GTSNPN and CDR2 SVGIG (reference sequence). CDR3 bases read: TGTGCCCTGGACTATTCTAGCGGGGGGGCCGGGGAG. Its translation is CALDYSSGGAGE. The entire CDR3 is CALDYSSGGAGELFF.

A note on this clone: The read terminates 3 residues before the CDR3 end, so the remaining end is supplied by the germline J gene. The V call is TRBV5-4, the J call TRBJ2-1, with 7 bases that match TRBD2. Germline loops: CDR1 SGHNT, CDR2 YYREEE (reference sequence). CDR3 length: 14 amino acids. V shed 4 bases, J shed 8 bases, and the junction held 9 bases outside the gene matches. CDR3 loop: CASSKKLAGDEQFF. The part of the CDR3 DNA that was read is TGTGCCAGCAGCAAGAAATTGGCGGGGGATGAG.

A word on this clone: The read is 3 residues too short to cover the CDR3 end, so that end is filled in from the germline J gene. This rearrangement joins TRBV18 to TRBJ2-4; 8 bases align to TRBD1. CDR1 is KGHSH and CDR2 is LQKENI in the germline V gene. This CDR3 contains 18 residues. CDR3 protein: CASSPRGTGPSAGYGQYF. CDR3 DNA (partial): TGTGCCAGCTCACCACGCGGGACAGGCCCCTCCGCGGGGTATGGT.

The covered CDR3 bases are TGTGCCAGCAGCGACAGGGTGGCGGGGGAAAAA. This codes for CASSDRVAGEK. The full CDR3 reads CASSDRVAGEKLFF. This chain uses TRBV5-4 with TRBJ1-4, with 7 bases lining up with TRBD1. The CDR3 end lies 3 residues beyond the end of the read and is filled in from the germline J gene. This CDR3 contains 14 residues. Trimming cost V 4 bases and J 8 bases; bases outside gene matches: 8. The germline V gene has CDR1 SGHNT and CDR2 YYREEE (reference sequence).

Points on this clone: The read stops 3 residues short of the end of the CDR3; the missing end is completed from the germline J gene. The J gene is TRBJ1-1, the V gene TRBV7-2; D perhaps matches TRBD1 (5 bases). Germline V lookup: CDR1 SGHTA, CDR2 FQGNSA. Trimming took 0 bases from V and 3 from J, leaving 11 bases between them. CDR3 size: 15 residues. The CDR3 loop reads CASSLAGGWDTEAFF. CDR3 bases read: TGTGCCAGCAGCTTAGCGGGGGGTTGGGACACTGAA.

CDR3 in amino acids: CASSVGGSGTDTQYF. CDR3 bases read: TGTGCCAGCAGCGTAGGCGGAAGCGGCACAGATACG. This rearrangement joins TRBV9 to TRBJ2-3; no clear D. Read sequence stops 3 residues before the CDR3 end, and the germline J gene provides the missing end. V was clipped by 0 bases and J by 1 base, with 9 bases between them. Germline lookup yields CDR1 SGDLS and CDR2 YYNGEE. CDR3 size: 15 residues.

In the case of this clone: The CDR3 end is not reached by the read, which stops 3 residues before it; the germline J gene fills it in. V and J are TRBV7-9 and TRBJ2-2; possibly TRBD1 for D (6 bases). The length of the CDR3 is 15 residues. The V end lost 4 bases, the J end lost 0 bases, and 9 bases lay between the germline ends. Germline CDR1 is SEHNR and CDR2 is FQNEAQ (reference sequence). The CDR3 is CASSSQGSNTGELFF. The covered CDR3 bases are TGTGCCAGCAGCTCACAGGGCTCGAACACCGGGGAG.

Its frequency marks this clone as medium-sized. With the read ending 3 residues before the CDR3 end, the germline J gene is used to fill in that end. The V call is TRBV14, the J call TRBJ1-4; 7 bases agree with TRBD1. Germline-derived CDR1 and CDR2 are SGHDN and FVKESK. Trimming cost V 9 bases and J 5 bases; bases outside gene matches: 6. The CDR3 is 13 residues long. CDR3 DNA (partial): TGTGCCAGTAAAGGGGGCCCGAATGAAAAA. Amino acid sequence: CASKGGPNEK. The full CDR3 protein is CASKGGPNEKLFF.

Note on this clone: The read ends 3 residues shy of where the CDR3 ends; the end is completed using the germline J gene. The V and J genes are TRBV11-1 and TRBJ2-1; 7 bases are shared with TRBD1. The germline CDR1 and CDR2 sequences are SGHAT and FQDESV (reference sequence). CDR3 size: 14 residues. Trimming removed 1 base from V and 8 bases from J; junction bases left unmatched: 5. The CDR3 loop is CASSLGRGGHEQFF. CDR3 DNA (partial): TGTGCCAGCAGCTTAGGAAGAGGGGGCCATGAG.

In the case of this clone: The read terminates 3 residues before the CDR3 end, so the remaining end is supplied by the germline J gene. The V and J genes are TRBV4-1 and TRBJ1-1, with D possibly TRBD1 on 6 matching bases. Between the trimmed V and J ends, which lost 5 bases and 2 bases, there was a span of 12 bases. Germline V gene lookup returns CDR1 MGHRA and CDR2 YSYEKL. The CDR3 runs 14 residues. Here the CDR3 reads CASSYGTTNTEAFF. CDR3 DNA, as far as it was read: TGCGCCAGCAGCTACGGGACAACTAACACTGAA.

To note about this clone: The CDR3 goes on 3 residues after the read ends, and that part is filled in from the germline J gene. The rearrangement links TRBV5-6 to TRBJ2-7; a weak D match, TRBD1 (5 bases). Trimming removed 2 bases at V and 4 bases at J, with 13 bases between. The CDR3 length is 14 residues. The V gene's germline CDR1 is SGHDT and CDR2 YYEEEE. The CDR3 loop is CASSFQGSRYEQYF. CDR3 DNA (partial): TGTGCCAGCAGCTTCCAGGGATCAAGGTACGAG.

A remark on this clone: With the read ending 3 residues before the CDR3 end, the germline J gene is used to fill in that end. V usage is TRBV19 and J usage is TRBJ2-3; D is ambiguous. The V end was cut by 8 bases, the J end by 5 bases, with 5 bases between. This CDR3 has 10 residues. CDR1 LNHDA and CDR2 SQIVND come from the germline V gene (reference sequence). The chain's CDR3 is CASGQDTQYF. CDR3 bases read: TGTGCCAGTGGGCAAGATACG.

CDR3 loop: CSAGTRVKGADEQYF. The covered CDR3 bases are TGCAGTGCTGGGACCCGAGTAAAGGGGGCGGACGAG. V is TRBV20-1 and J is TRBJ2-7; TRBD1 agrees at 7 bases. The read falls 3 residues short of the CDR3 end, and the missing part is taken from the germline J gene. Germline values: CDR1 DFQATT, CDR2 SNEGSKA (reference sequence). The trim removed 5 bases at V and 5 bases at J, leaving 15 bases unmatched. The CDR3 has 15 amino acids.